The rows below give T cell receptor beta chains drawn from one sample of a study of CD8 T cells in Susac syndrome. One entry per CDR3 protein, called by TCRdb with MiXCR from the immunoSEQ multiplex PCR reads. The table shows 150,000 to 180,000 distinct CDR3 sequences, with about 95% occurring only once. The sequenced sample consisted of CD8+ T cells from PBMCs. These receptor sequences come from a human donor with multiple sclerosis. The CDR3 runs from the conserved cysteine through the conserved F or W. The D gene is left open where the match is weak. Rows may omit the clone size; those that give it use once, few, many or a size class.

v_call: TRBV20-1; j_call: TRBJ2-3; d_call: .; clone_size: .; cdr3_nt: TGCAGTGCTAGAGATGCTTCGTTGATAAAGTGGTCAGATACGCAGTATTTT; cdr3_aa: CSARDASLIKWSDTQYF
v_call: TRBV6-1; j_call: TRBJ1-2; d_call: .; clone_size: .; cdr3_nt: TGTGCCAGCAGTGAAGCGCTGGGGTCTAACTATGGCTACACCTTC; cdr3_aa: CASSEALGSNYGYTF
v_call: TRBV4-1; j_call: TRBJ2-5; d_call: TRBD2; clone_size: .; cdr3_nt: TGCGCCAGCAGCCCTCGACTAGCGGGGCTCCAAGAGACCCAGTACTTC; cdr3_aa: CASSPRLAGLQETQYF
v_call: TRBV2; j_call: TRBJ1-2; d_call: .; clone_size: .; cdr3_nt: TGTGCCAGCAGTGAACTGGACTACACCTTC; cdr3_aa: CASSELDYTF
v_call: TRBV20-1; j_call: TRBJ2-3; d_call: TRBD2; clone_size: .; cdr3_nt: TGCAGTGCTGAGGGGTCTAGCGGGGGTACGGATACGCAGTATTTT; cdr3_aa: CSAEGSSGGTDTQYF
v_call: TRBV20-1; j_call: TRBJ2-2; d_call: TRBD2; clone_size: .; cdr3_nt: TGCAGTGCCCCGTCGGGAGGGGCCGGGGAGCTGTTTTTT; cdr3_aa: CSAPSGGAGELFF
v_call: TRBV4-1; j_call: TRBJ2-5; d_call: TRBD2; clone_size: .; cdr3_nt: TGCGCCAGCAGCCAAGGTGGGGCGCCGGGGGGAGAGACCCAGTACTTC; cdr3_aa: CASSQGGAPGGETQYF
v_call: TRBV12-5; j_call: TRBJ2-3; d_call: .; clone_size: .; cdr3_nt: TGTGCTAGTGGTTTGGTTAACACAGATACGCAGTATTTT; cdr3_aa: CASGLVNTDTQYF
v_call: TRBV19; j_call: TRBJ2-1; d_call: .; clone_size: .; cdr3_nt: TGTGCCAGTAGTATTGTGGCAGGGTTTGAGAATGAGCAGTTCTTC; cdr3_aa: CASSIVAGFENEQFF
v_call: TRBV13; j_call: TRBJ1-2; d_call: TRBD1; clone_size: .; cdr3_nt: TGTGCCAGCAGCACGCCGGACAGGCCCAGGGGCTACACCTTC; cdr3_aa: CASSTPDRPRGYTF
v_call: TRBV29-1; j_call: TRBJ2-3; d_call: .; clone_size: .; cdr3_nt: TGCAGCGTTGCAAGGTTCCAGACAGGGACTAGCACAGATACGCAGTATTTT; cdr3_aa: CSVARFQTGTSTDTQYF
v_call: TRBV20-1; j_call: TRBJ1-2; d_call: .; clone_size: .; cdr3_nt: TGCAGTGCTAGAGACCCAGATCAAGGCTATGGCTACACCTTC; cdr3_aa: CSARDPDQGYGYTF
v_call: TRBV20-1; j_call: TRBJ1-6; d_call: .; clone_size: .; cdr3_nt: TGCAGTGCTTGGGACGGGGGAAATTCACCCCTCCACTTT; cdr3_aa: CSAWDGGNSPLHF
v_call: TRBV18; j_call: TRBJ2-1; d_call: .; clone_size: .; cdr3_nt: TGTGCCAGCTCACCACCGGGGGGTAATCTCGCCAATGAGCAGTTCTTC; cdr3_aa: CASSPPGGNLANEQFF
v_call: TRBV30; j_call: TRBJ1-2; d_call: .; clone_size: few; cdr3_nt: TGTGCCTGGAGTGACAGGGCGGTCTATGGCTACACCTTC; cdr3_aa: CAWSDRAVYGYTF